This T cell receptor beta chain was sequenced for a study of CD8+ T cells in alopecia areata. Study observations and caveats: Normal scalp had lower clonality than lesional scalp, with alopecia totalis/universalis lesions showing this most strongly.

The authors extracted RNA and reverse transcribed it into cDNA as the sequencing template. Data came from immunoSEQ multiplex PCR; TCRdb stores just in-frame clones and leaves some out. Of 140,000 to 150,000 clones in the sample, around 49% were seen once. As regards this clone: The target antigen is unknown.

This CDR3 comprises 13 residues. With 4 bases removed from V and 2 bases from J, the gap between germline ends came to 9 bases. Germline CDR1 is SGHRS and CDR2 is YFSETQ. This specimen was CD4+ T cells sorted from blood, taken at week 0. The clonotype was recovered from a human donor with alopecia areata. The chain couples TRBV5-1 to TRBJ1-2; D gene unclear. The CDR3 DNA reads as TGCGCCAGCAGCCCATACGGCAACTATGGCTACACCTTC. As protein: CASSPYGNYGYTF.